Below, 19 T cell receptor beta chains from the same sample are listed, as sequenced in a study of breast tumors, draining lymph nodes, adjacent tissues (dated by TCRdb to the mid-2010s). Preparation of the library involved multiplex PCR. The sequencer was an Illumina HiSeq 2000. TCRdb reprocessing: public reads trimmed at Q25 with fastp, clones called with MiXCR, in-frame beta chains kept. Entries are consolidated by CDR3 protein sequence, retaining the most common genes and DNA. Within this sample are about 24,000 distinct CDR3 sequences, with 60% to 70% of them counted one time only. The ten largest make up about 22% of the sample. Sequencing was carried out using tumor-adjacent breast tissue. The receptors originated from a female donor with breast cancer. Some clones in this sample may be carry-over from other donors' samples.

The chain combines TRBV20-1 with TRBJ1-5; D is ambiguous. The ends were cut back, 2 bases at V and 4 bases at J, with 6 bases in the middle. The germline V gene has CDR1 DFQATT and CDR2 SNEGSKA (reference sequence). The CDR3 runs to 12 residues. The CDR3 protein is CSARRQNQPQHF. In DNA, the CDR3 is TGCAGTGCTAGAAGGCAGAATCAGCCCCAGCATTTT.

In its sample, this clonotype is medium-sized (0.01 to 0.1%). The chain employs TRBV5-1 and TRBJ2-1; D gene ambiguous. The CDR3 spans 16 residues. Germline CDR1 SGHRS, CDR2 YFSETQ. V was trimmed by 0 bases and J by 4 bases, leaving 14 bases between them. CDR3 bases: TGCGCCAGCAGCTTGGAGGTTAACCGGGTATACAATGAGCAGTTCTTC. Translation: CASSLEVNRVYNEQFF.

The V call is TRBV19, the J call TRBJ1-1; 7 bases agree with TRBD1. Unmatched junction bases numbered 4, after V lost 7 bases and J lost 2 bases. The CDR3 is made up of 13 amino acids. Germline lookup yields CDR1 LNHDA and CDR2 SQIVND (reference sequence). CDR3 nucleotide sequence: TGTGCCAGTACTAGGACAGGTAACACTGAAGCTTTCTTT. It yields the protein CASTRTGNTEAFF.

The V gene is TRBV6-1, the J gene TRBJ2-3; D may be TRBD1 (5 bases). V shed 4 bases and J shed 5 bases, with 13 bases lying between them. The CDR3 loop spans 14 amino acids. Germline V gene data show CDR1 as MNHNS and CDR2 as SASEGT. The chain's CDR3 is CASSGRVQGDTQYF. In nucleotides, the CDR3 is TGTGCCAGCAGTGGCCGGGTCCAGGGAGATACGCAGTATTTT.

The chain couples TRBV4-1 to TRBJ2-1, with 13 positions matching TRBD2. Trimming removed 4 bases from V and 9 bases from J; junction bases left unmatched: 3. The CDR3 length is 14 residues. From germline, CDR1 is MGHRA and CDR2 YSYEKL. CDR3 protein: CASSRTSGGSEQFF. DNA of the CDR3: TGCGCCAGCAGCCGGACTAGCGGGGGTTCTGAGCAGTTCTTC.

A few counts support this clonotype. The CDR3 loop reads CSADTSGRVGDTQYF. The CDR3 coding sequence is TGCAGTGCTGATACTAGCGGGAGGGTGGGAGATACGCAGTATTTT. The chain combines TRBV20-1 with TRBJ2-3; 13 bases match TRBD2. From germline, CDR1 is DFQATT and CDR2 SNEGSKA (reference sequence). With 5 bases clipped from V and 5 bases from J, the junction kept 7 bases outside the gene matches. The CDR3 is made up of 15 amino acids.

The chain has TRBV30 and TRBJ1-6, with 7 bases lining up with TRBD1. CDR1 and CDR2 (germline): GTSNPN, SVGIG (reference sequence). With 3 bases clipped from V and 6 bases from J, the junction kept 2 bases outside the gene matches. The CDR3 covers 13 residues. CDR3 in amino acids: CAWSRDSNSPLHF. For the CDR3, the DNA is TGTGCCTGGAGCAGGGACAGTAATTCACCCCTCCACTTT.

The gene calls are TRBV11-2 and TRBJ2-7; 12 nucleotides match TRBD1. J was trimmed by 12 bases and V by 6 bases; bases with no gene match: 6. The germline gives CDR1 SGHAT, CDR2 FQNNGV. The length of the CDR3 is 12 residues. The chain's CDR3 is CASSGTGGARYF. Here the CDR3 DNA reads TGTGCCAGCAGTGGGACAGGGGGCGCGAGGTACTTC.

This clonotype was observed many times. V gene TRBV3-1 combines with J gene TRBJ1-6, with D uncertain. This CDR3 is 14 amino acids long. Germline-derived CDR1 and CDR2 are LGHDT and YNNKEL (reference sequence). The V end lost 1 base, the J end lost 7 bases, and 8 bases lay between the germline ends. CDR3 DNA: TGTGCCAGCAGCCAAGGGACGATAAATTCACCCCTCCACTTT. Amino acid sequence: CASSQGTINSPLHF.

The chain employs TRBV7-9 and TRBJ2-2, with 9 bases identical to TRBD2. V lost 6 bases, J lost 5 bases, and 10 bases stayed unmatched. The CDR3 is made up of 16 amino acids. CDR1 and CDR2 from the germline V gene are SEHNR and FQNEAQ (reference sequence). CDR3 loop: CASSWGLALRTGELFF. CDR3 in DNA: TGTGCCAGCAGTTGGGGACTAGCCCTCCGGACCGGGGAGCTGTTTTTT.

The chain is built from TRBV19 and TRBJ2-1; D is ambiguous. The V gene's germline CDR1 is LNHDA and CDR2 SQIVND (reference sequence). CDR3 length: 15 amino acids. V was pared by 1 base and J by 4 bases, with 11 bases between. In nucleotides, the CDR3 is TGTGCCAGTAGTATAGGACATATAGAATACAATGAGCAGTTCTTC. Its translation is CASSIGHIEYNEQFF.

This chain connects TRBV12-3 or TRBV12-4 to TRBJ1-6, with 10 positions matching TRBD1. V was pared by 8 bases and J by 8 bases, with 9 bases of the junction left unmatched. This CDR3 has 15 residues. CDR3 residues: CASGRDGTGDSPLHF. The CDR3 region has the DNA TGTGCCAGCGGGAGAGACGGGACAGGGGATTCACCCCTCCACTTT.

This clonotype is labeled medium-sized (0.01 to 0.1%). The V and J genes are TRBV12-3 or TRBV12-4 and TRBJ1-3; D perhaps matches TRBD1 (6 bases). Trimming cost V 4 bases and J 0 bases, with 13 bases left between them. The CDR3 length is 16 residues. CDR3: CASSWGHSFSGNTIYF. Here the CDR3 DNA reads TGTGCCAGCAGTTGGGGACACAGCTTCTCTGGAAACACCATATATTTT.

The V and J genes are TRBV6-1 and TRBJ1-2; 8 bases map to TRBD1. In germline, CDR1 is MNHNS, CDR2 SASEGT. This CDR3 comprises 13 residues. Losses at the gene ends were 7 bases for V and 4 bases for J; bases not matched to a gene: 5. The chain's CDR3 is CASNMGQVYGYTF. For the CDR3, the DNA is TGTGCCAGCAATATGGGACAGGTCTATGGCTACACCTTC.

This clonotype was seen just once. V and J are TRBV2 and TRBJ2-5; tentatively, D is TRBD1 (6 bases). Trimming removed 5 bases from V and 4 bases from J, with 11 bases in between. This CDR3 region has 13 residues. The V gene's germline CDR1 is SNHLY and CDR2 FYNNEI. For the CDR3, the DNA is TGTGCCAGCAGTACAGGGATGGGAGAGACCCAGTACTTC. The encoded protein is CASSTGMGETQYF.

The gene calls are TRBV2 and TRBJ2-7; 9 bases are a match to TRBD1. V lost 6 bases and J lost 5; bases outside the gene matches: 8. There are 14 residues in the CDR3. Germline lookup yields CDR1 SNHLY and CDR2 FYNNEI. DNA of the CDR3: TGTGCCAGCAGCGTGGGACAGGGACAAAACGAGCAGTACTTC. It specifies CASSVGQGQNEQYF.

By share, this clonotype counts as medium-sized (0.01 to 0.1%). V usage is TRBV10-1 and J usage is TRBJ2-7; either TRBD1 or TRBD2 may supply D (5 bases each). CDR1 and CDR2 from the germline V gene are WNHNN and SYGVQD (reference sequence). Trimming left V 4 bases short and J 0 bases short, with 19 bases between. CDR3 size: 17 residues. CDR3 residues: CASSVSGLTENSYEQYF. The CDR3 region has the DNA TGCGCCAGCAGTGTATCCGGACTGACAGAAAACTCCTACGAGCAGTACTTC.

V and J are TRBV9 and TRBJ2-1; TRBD2 matches 11 bases. V shed 3 bases, J shed 12 bases, and the junction held 11 bases outside the gene matches. The CDR3 sequence is 15 residues long. CDR1 SGDLS and CDR2 YYNGEE come from the germline V gene. The CDR3 spells CASSGGTSGLGGQFF. The CDR3 DNA follows: TGTGCCAGCAGCGGAGGGACTAGCGGTCTGGGGGGGCAGTTCTTC. Full variable domain (missing parts from reference TRBV9 and TRBJ2-1): DSGVTQTPKHLITATGQRVTLRCSPRSGDLSVYWYQQSLDQGLQFLIQYYNGEERAKGNILERFSAQQFPDLHSELNLSSLELGDSALYFCASSGGTSGLGGQFFGPGTRLTVL.

About this clonotype itself: A much larger clonotype is one base distant, so this may be a read error. The chain is built from TRBV7-9 and TRBJ2-1, with a possible D match to TRBD2 (6 bases). This CDR3 spans 18 amino acids. Germline V gene lookup returns CDR1 SEHNR and CDR2 FQNEAQ (reference sequence). The V end lost 2 bases, the J end lost 4 bases, and 21 bases lay between the germline ends. CDR3 nucleotides: TGTGCCAGCAGCTTATTTCCCCCGGCTAGCGAGTTTTACAATGAGCAGTTCTTC. The encoded protein is CASSLFPPASEFYNEQFF.